This T cell receptor (beta chain) is from a study of response to subunit inactivated influenza vaccine. General study results and limits: Each seasonal influenza vaccination recruits few new T cells, the authors suggested.

This clonotype was observed at least ten times. Its specificity is unknown. CDR3 length equals 15 residues. Germline CDR1 is SGHKS and CDR2 is YYEKEE (reference sequence). V was trimmed by 2 bases and J by 1 base, leaving 10 bases between them. One entry per CDR3 protein, called by TCRdb with MiXCR from the RT-PCR reads. In the table there are around 540,000 distinct CDR3 sequences, approximately 10% of which are singletons. The chain employs TRBV5-5 and TRBJ1-5; D uncertain. This sequence was found in a man aged 50 to 60 who received an inactivated influenza vaccine. The starting material was PBMCs from blood, obtained on the day of vaccination. CDR3 bases: TGTGCCAGCAGCTTCGTATCGGGGAGCAATCAGCCCCAGCATTTT. It is translated as CASSFVSGSNQPQHF.